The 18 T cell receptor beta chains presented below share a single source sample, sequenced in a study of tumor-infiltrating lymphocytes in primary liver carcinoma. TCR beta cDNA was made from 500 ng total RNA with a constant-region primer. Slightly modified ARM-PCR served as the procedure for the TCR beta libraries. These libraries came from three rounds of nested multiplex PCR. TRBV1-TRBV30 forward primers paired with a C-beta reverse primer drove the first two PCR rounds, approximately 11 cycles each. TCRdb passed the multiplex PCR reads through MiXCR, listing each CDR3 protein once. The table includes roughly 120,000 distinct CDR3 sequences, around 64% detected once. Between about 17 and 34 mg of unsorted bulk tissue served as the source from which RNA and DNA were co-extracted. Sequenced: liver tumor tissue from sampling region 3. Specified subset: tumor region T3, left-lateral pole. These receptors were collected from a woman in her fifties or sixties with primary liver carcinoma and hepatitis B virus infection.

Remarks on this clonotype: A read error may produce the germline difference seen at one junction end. CDR3 nucleotide sequence: TGTGCCAGCAGCCACGACTCAATAAACATTCACTACTTT. Translated: CASSHDSINIHYF. The chain employs TRBV11-2 and TRBJ2-4, with no clear D. In germline, CDR1 is SGHAT, CDR2 FQNNGV. The CDR3 totals 13 residues.

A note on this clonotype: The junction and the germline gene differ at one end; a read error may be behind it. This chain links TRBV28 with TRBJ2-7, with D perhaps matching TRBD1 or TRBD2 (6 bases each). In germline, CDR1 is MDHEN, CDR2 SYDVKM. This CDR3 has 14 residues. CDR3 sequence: CASRRNGGSYKQYF. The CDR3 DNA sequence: TGTGCCAGCAGAAGGAACGGGGGCTCCTACAAGCAGTACTTC.

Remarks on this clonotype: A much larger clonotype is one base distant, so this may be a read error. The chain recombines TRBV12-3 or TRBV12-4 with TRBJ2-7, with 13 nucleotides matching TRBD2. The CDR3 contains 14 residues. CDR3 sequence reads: CASRRTSGSYEQHF. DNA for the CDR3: TGTGCCAGCAGGAGGACTAGCGGGAGTTACGAGCAGCACTTC.

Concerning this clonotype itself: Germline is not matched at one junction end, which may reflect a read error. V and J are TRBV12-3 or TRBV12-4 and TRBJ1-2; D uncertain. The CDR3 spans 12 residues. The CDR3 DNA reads TGTGCCAACAGTCCGGGTGACTATGGCTACACCTTC. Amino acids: CANSPGDYGYTF.

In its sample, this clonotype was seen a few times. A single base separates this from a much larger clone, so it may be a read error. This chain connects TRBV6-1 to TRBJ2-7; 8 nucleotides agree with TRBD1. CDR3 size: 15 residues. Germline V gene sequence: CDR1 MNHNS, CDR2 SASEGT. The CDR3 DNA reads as TGTACCAGCAGTGACCTGAGACAGGGGTCCTACGAGCAGTACTTC. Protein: CTSSDLRQGSYEQYF.

In DNA form, the CDR3 reads TGTGCCAGCAGCCAAGACAGGGGTAATACCGGGGAGCTGTTTTTT. Translated, it gives CASSQDRGNTGELFF. The chain combines TRBV4-2 with TRBJ2-2, with D tentatively TRBD1 (6 bases). Trimming cost V 0 bases and J 5 bases, with 10 bases left between them. Germline lookup yields CDR1 LGHNA and CDR2 YNFKEQ. CDR3 length equals 15 residues.

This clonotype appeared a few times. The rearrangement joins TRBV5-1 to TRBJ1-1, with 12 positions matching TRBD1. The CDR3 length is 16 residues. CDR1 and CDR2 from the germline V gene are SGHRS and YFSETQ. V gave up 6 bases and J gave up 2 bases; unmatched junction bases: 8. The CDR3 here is CASTRGQGARNTEAFF. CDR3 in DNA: TGCGCCAGCACCAGGGGACAGGGGGCTAGAAACACTGAAGCTTTCTTT.

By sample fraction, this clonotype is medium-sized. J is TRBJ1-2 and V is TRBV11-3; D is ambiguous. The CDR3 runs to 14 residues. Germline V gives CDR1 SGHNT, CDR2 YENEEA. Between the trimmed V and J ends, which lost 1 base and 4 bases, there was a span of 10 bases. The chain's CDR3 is CASSLGASVYGYTF. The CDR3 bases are TGTGCCAGCAGCTTAGGGGCCTCGGTCTATGGCTACACCTTC. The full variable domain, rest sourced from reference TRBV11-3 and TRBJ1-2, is EAGVVQSPRYKIIEKKQPVAFWCNPISGHNTLYWYLQNLGQGPELLIRYENEEAVDDSQLPKDRFSAERLKGVDSTLKIQPAELGDSAVYLCASSLGASVYGYTFGSGTRLTVV.

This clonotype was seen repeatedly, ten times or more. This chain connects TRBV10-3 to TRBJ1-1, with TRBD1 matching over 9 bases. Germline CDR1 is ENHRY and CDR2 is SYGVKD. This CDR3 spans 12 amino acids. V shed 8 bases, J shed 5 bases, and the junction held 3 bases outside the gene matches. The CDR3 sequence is CAIGDRATEAFF. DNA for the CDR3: TGTGCCATCGGGGACAGGGCGACTGAAGCTTTCTTT.

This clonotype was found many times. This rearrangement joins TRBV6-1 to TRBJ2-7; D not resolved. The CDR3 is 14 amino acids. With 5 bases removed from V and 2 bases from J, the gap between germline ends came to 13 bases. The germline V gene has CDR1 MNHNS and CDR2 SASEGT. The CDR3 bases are TGTGCCAGCAGTCGGGCAGGTGTAACCTACGAGCAGTACTTC. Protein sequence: CASSRAGVTYEQYF.

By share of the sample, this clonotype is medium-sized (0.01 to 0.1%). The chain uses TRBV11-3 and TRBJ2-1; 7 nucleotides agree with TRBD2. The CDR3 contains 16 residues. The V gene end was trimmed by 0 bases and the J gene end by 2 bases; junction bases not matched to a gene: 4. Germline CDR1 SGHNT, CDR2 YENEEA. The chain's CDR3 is CASSLDPSGPYNEQFF. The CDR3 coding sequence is TGTGCCAGCAGCTTAGACCCTAGCGGACCCTACAATGAGCAGTTCTTC.

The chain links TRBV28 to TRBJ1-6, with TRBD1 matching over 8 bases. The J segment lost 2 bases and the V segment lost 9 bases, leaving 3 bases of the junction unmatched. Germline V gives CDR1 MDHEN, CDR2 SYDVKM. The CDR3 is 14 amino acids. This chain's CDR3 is CASIQGAYNSPLHF. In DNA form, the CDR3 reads TGTGCCAGTATACAGGGGGCCTATAATTCACCCCTCCACTTT.

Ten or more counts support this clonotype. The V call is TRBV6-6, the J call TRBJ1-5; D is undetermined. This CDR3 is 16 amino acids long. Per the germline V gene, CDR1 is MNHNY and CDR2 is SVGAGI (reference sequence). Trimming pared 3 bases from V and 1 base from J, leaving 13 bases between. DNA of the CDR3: TGTGCCAGCAGTTATGGTCGGGGAATCAGCAATCAGCCCCAGCATTTT. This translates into CASSYGRGISNQPQHF.

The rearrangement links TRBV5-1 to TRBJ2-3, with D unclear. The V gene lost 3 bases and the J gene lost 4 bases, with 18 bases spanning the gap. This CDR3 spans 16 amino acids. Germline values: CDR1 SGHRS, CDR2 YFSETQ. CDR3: CASSSPGVFVSDTQYF. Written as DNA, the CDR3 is TGCGCCAGCAGCTCCCCTGGGGTATTCGTCTCAGATACGCAGTATTTT. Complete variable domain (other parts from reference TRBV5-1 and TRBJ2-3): KAGVTQTPRYLIKTRGQQVTLSCSPISGHRSVSWYQQTPGQGLQFLFEYFSETQRNKGNFPGRFSGRQFSNSRSEMNVSTLELGDSALYLCASSSPGVFVSDTQYFGPGTRLTVL.

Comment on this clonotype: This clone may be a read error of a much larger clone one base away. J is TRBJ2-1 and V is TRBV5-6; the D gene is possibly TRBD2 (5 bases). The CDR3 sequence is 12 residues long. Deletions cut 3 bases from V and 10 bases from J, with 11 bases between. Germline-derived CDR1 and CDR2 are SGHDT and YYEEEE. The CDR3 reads CASSYGSLEQFF. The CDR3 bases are TGTGCCAGCAGCTATGGGAGCTTGGAGCAGTTCTTC.

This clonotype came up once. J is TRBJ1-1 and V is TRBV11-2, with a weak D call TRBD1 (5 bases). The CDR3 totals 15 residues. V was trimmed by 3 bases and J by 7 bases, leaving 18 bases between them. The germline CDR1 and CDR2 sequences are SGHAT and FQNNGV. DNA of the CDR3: TGTGCCAGCAGCTTCCGGGGCCTGATGATCATTGAAGCTTTCTTT. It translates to CASSFRGLMIIEAFF.

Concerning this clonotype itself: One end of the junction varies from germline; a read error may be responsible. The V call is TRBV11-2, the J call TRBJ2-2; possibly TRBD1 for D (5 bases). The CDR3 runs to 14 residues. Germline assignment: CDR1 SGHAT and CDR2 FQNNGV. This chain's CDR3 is CASSFEQAVGELFF. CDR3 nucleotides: TGTGCTAGCAGCTTTGAACAGGCGGTCGGGGAGCTGTTTTTT.

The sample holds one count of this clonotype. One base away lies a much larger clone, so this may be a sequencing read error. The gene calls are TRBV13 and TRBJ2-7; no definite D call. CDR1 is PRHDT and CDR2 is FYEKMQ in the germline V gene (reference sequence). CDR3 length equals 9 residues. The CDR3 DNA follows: TGTACCAGCAGCTCTAGGCAGTACTTC. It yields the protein CTSSSRQYF. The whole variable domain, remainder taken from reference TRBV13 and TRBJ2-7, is AAGVIQSPRHLIKEKRETATLKCYPIPRHDTVYWYQQGPGQDPQFLISFYEKMQSDKGSIPDRFSAQQFSDYHSELNMSSLELGDSALYFCTSSSRQYFGPGTRLTVT.